The 13 T cell receptor beta chains reported below all come from one sample, sequenced in a study of blood T cell repertoires in COVID-19. Generated by immunoSEQ multiplex PCR, the TCRdb table keeps only in-frame clones and is missing some. The sample consists of a few hundred thousand clones, more than 75% of them appearing once. Material: peripheral blood. The receptors originated from a woman aged 45-65 years with active or convalescent COVID-19.

This clone was seen just once. The chain recombines TRBV5-1 with TRBJ1-1; no definite D call. V lost 0 bases and J 11 bases, leaving 20 bases between the germline ends. The germline V gene has CDR1 SGHRS and CDR2 YFSETQ. There are 15 residues in the CDR3. This CDR3 is CASSLEAGVLFGAFF. The CDR3 bases are TGCGCCAGCAGCTTGGAGGCGGGCGTTCTCTTTGGGGCTTTCTTT.

J is TRBJ1-5 and V is TRBV6-5; possibly TRBD1 for D (6 bases). The CDR3 runs to 15 residues. Germline V lookup: CDR1 MNHEY, CDR2 SVGAGI. Trimming removed 6 bases at V and 0 bases at J, with 12 bases between. The CDR3 region is CASRLRQDSNQPQHF. The DNA of the CDR3 is TGTGCCAGCAGATTGCGACAGGATAGCAATCAGCCCCAGCATTTT.

The chain uses TRBV20-1 and TRBJ2-7; D ambiguous. This CDR3 spans 13 amino acids. Trimming removed 3 bases from V and 1 base from J, with 10 bases in between. Germline V lookup: CDR1 DFQATT, CDR2 SNEGSKA (reference sequence). CDR3 DNA: TGCAGTGCTAGTCAGGCAGTTTCCTACGAGCAGTACTTC. This codes for CSASQAVSYEQYF.

With regard to this clone: A junction boundary mismatches the germline segment, possibly from a read error. V usage is TRBV6-2 or TRBV6-3 and J usage is TRBJ1-1; D is possibly TRBD1 (5 bases). This CDR3 contains 15 residues. CDR1 and CDR2 from the germline V gene are MNHEY and SVGEGT. In DNA, the CDR3 is TGTGCCAGCAGTCTCCAGGGCCCGACATACACGGAAGCTTTCTTT. Translated, it gives CASSLQGPTYTEAFF.

The rearrangement uses TRBV3-1 (or the pseudogene TRBV3-2) and TRBJ2-3, with a tentative D call TRBD1 (5 bases). V lost 4 bases and J 2 bases, leaving 10 bases between the germline ends. Germline V gives CDR1 LGHDT, CDR2 YNNKEL (reference sequence). The CDR3 is 14 amino acids. CDR3 region: CASSPPGLTDTQYF. CDR3 nucleotides: TGTGCCAGCAGCCCCCCAGGGCTCACAGATACGCAGTATTTT.

This clone was seen once. The J gene is TRBJ1-2, the V gene TRBV7-2; 8 bases are shared with TRBD1. Losses at the gene ends were 1 base for V and 8 bases for J; bases not matched to a gene: 6. CDR3 size: 14 residues. Germline V CDR1 and CDR2: SGHTA, FQGNSA. The CDR3 DNA follows: TGTGCCAGCAGCTTAGAATGGACAGGGAGCGGCTACACCTTC. Translation gives CASSLEWTGSGYTF.

This rearrangement joins TRBV5-8 to TRBJ1-4, with unresolved D. Deletions cut 1 base from V and 8 bases from J, with 15 bases between. Per germline, CDR1 SGHTS and CDR2 YDEGEE. CDR3 length: 15 amino acids. The CDR3 DNA reads TGTGCCAGCAGCTTGATTTCGGGGATTAGGGAAAAACTGTTTTTT. Translation: CASSLISGIREKLFF. Based on the CDR3 plus reference TRBV5-8 and TRBJ1-4, the full variable domain is EAGVTQSPTHLIKTRGQQATLRCSPISGHTSVYWYQQALGLGLQFLLWYDEGEERNRGNFPPRFSGRQFPNYSSELNVNALELEDSALYLCASSLISGIREKLFFGSGTQLSVL.

A remark on this clone: Other nucleotide sequences in the sample specify the same CDR3. The chain is built from TRBV9 and TRBJ1-2, with D possibly matching TRBD1 (6 bases). The germline CDR1 and CDR2 sequences are SGDLS and YYNGEE. V was clipped by 2 bases and J by 2 bases, with 7 bases between them. The CDR3 totals 13 residues. The CDR3 here is CASSVQGNYGYTF. The CDR3, as DNA: TGTGCCAGCAGCGTCCAGGGGAACTATGGCTACACCTTC.

V gene TRBV6-6 combines with J gene TRBJ1-1, with D uncertain. The CDR3 totals 14 residues. Deletions cut 0 bases from V and 4 bases from J, with 9 bases between. Germline loops: CDR1 MNHNY, CDR2 SVGAGI (reference sequence). CDR3 in DNA: TGTGCCAGCAGTTACTCGGAGGGCCGCACTGAAGCTTTCTTT. It translates to CASSYSEGRTEAFF.

The V gene is TRBV28, the J gene TRBJ1-2, with 7 bases lining up with TRBD1. The CDR3 length is 16 residues. Germline lookup yields CDR1 MDHEN and CDR2 SYDVKM. J gave up 2 bases and V 2 bases, and 8 bases lay outside the gene matches. CDR3 in DNA: TGTGCCAGCAGTTTACTGGAGGGGGCCATCAACTATGGCTACACCTTC. It translates to CASSLLEGAINYGYTF.

This clone was observed a few times. The chain uses TRBV27 and TRBJ1-2, with D possibly being TRBD1 (5 bases). V gave up 4 bases and J gave up 3 bases, with 15 bases separating them. The CDR3 has 15 residues. Germline loops: CDR1 MNHEY, CDR2 SMNVEV (reference sequence). The CDR3: CASSYRQGGHYGYTF. CDR3 DNA sequence: TGTGCCAGCAGTTACCGGCAGGGCGGCCACTATGGCTACACCTTC.

The chain is built from TRBV9 and TRBJ2-3, with a weak D call TRBD2 (6 bases). V lost 6 bases and J 2 bases, leaving 13 bases between the germline ends. The CDR3 sequence is 14 residues long. The V gene's germline CDR1 is SGDLS and CDR2 YYNGEE. The CDR3 sequence is CASNLRGNTDTQYF. In DNA, the CDR3 is TGTGCCAGCAACCTACGGGGGAACACAGATACGCAGTATTTT.

This chain joins TRBV21-1 and TRBJ2-2; the tabulated D call, TRBD1, remains unverified against the DNA. TRBV21-1 is annotated as a pseudogene. The CDR3 is 17 residues long. In DNA, the CDR3 is TGTGCCAGCAGCAATAAGAGGACAGGGAGGAACACCGGGGAGCTGTTTTTT. This translates into CASSNKRTGRNTGELFF.